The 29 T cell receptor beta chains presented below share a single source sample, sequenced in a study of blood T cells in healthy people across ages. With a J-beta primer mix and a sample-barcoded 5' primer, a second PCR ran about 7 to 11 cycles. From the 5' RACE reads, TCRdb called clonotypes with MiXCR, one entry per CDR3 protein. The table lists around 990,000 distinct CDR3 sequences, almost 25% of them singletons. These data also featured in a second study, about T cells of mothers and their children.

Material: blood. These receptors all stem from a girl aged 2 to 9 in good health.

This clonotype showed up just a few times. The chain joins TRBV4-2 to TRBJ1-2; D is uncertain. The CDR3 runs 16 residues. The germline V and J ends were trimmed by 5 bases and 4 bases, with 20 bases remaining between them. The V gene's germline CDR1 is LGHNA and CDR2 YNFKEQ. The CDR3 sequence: CASSEWRLQSGYGYTF. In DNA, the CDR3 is TGTGCCAGCAGCGAGTGGAGGCTTCAATCGGGCTATGGCTACACCTTC.

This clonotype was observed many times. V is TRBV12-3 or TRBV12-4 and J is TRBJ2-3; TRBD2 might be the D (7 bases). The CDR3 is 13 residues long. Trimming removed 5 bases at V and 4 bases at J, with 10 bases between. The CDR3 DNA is TGTGCCAGCAGTCCGCGGGGGCCAGATACGCAGTATTTT. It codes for CASSPRGPDTQYF.

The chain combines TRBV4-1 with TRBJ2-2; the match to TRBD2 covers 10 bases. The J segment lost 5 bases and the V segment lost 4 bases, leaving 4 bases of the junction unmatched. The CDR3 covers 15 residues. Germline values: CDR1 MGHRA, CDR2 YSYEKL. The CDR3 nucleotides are TGCGCCAGCAGCCCGGGACTAGCGCGGACCGGGGAGCTGTTTTTT. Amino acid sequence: CASSPGLARTGELFF.

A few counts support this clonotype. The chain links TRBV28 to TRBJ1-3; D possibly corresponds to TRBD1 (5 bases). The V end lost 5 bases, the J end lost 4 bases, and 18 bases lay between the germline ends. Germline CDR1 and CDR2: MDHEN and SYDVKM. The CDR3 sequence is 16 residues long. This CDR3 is CASSPFGRDVGNTIYF. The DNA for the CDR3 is TGTGCCAGCAGTCCCTTCGGCAGGGATGTAGGAAACACCATATATTTT.

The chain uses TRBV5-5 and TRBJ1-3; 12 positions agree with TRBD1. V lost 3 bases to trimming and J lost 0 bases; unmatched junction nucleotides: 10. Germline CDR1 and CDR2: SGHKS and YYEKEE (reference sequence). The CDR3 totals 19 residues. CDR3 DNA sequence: TGTGCCAGCAGCTCAATGGGACAGGGGGCTTTTTTCTCTGGAAACACCATATATTTT. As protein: CASSSMGQGAFFSGNTIYF.

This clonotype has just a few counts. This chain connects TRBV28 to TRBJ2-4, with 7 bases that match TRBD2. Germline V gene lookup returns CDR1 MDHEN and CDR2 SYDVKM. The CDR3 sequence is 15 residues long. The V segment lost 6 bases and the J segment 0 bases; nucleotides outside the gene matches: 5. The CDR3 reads CASSKSGIAKNIQYF. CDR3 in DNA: TGTGCCAGCAGCAAAAGCGGGATAGCCAAAAACATTCAGTACTTC.

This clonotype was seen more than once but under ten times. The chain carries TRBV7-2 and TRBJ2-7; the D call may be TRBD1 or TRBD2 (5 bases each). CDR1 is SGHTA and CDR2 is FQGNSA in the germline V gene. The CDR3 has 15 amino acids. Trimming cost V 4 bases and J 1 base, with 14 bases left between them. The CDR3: CASSSEGRTSYEQYF. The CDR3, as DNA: TGTGCCAGCAGCTCCGAGGGACGGACTTCCTACGAGCAGTACTTC.

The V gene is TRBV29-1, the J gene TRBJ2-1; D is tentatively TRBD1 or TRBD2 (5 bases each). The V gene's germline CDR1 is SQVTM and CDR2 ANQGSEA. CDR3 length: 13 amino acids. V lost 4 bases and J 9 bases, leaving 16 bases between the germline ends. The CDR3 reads CSVGVGWGFEQFF. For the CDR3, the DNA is TGCAGCGTTGGGGTGGGATGGGGGTTTGAGCAGTTCTTC.

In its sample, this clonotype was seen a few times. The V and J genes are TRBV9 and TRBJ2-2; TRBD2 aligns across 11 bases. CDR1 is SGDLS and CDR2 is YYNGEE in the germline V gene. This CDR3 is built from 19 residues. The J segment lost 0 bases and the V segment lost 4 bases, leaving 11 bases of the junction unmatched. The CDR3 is CASSSGASGGPANTGELFF. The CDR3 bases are TGTGCCAGCAGCTCAGGGGCTAGCGGGGGGCCTGCGAACACCGGGGAGCTGTTTTTT.

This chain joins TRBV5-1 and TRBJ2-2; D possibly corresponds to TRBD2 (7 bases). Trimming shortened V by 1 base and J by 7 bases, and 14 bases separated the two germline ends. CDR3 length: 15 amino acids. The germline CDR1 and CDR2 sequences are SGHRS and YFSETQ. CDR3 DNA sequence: TGCGCCAGCAGCTTGCCGGGGGGCGCCAGCGGGGAGCTGTTTTTT. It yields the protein CASSLPGGASGELFF. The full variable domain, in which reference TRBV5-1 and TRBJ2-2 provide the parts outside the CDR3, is KAGVTQTPRYLIKTRGQQVTLSCSPISGHRSVSWYQQTPGQGLQFLFEYFSETQRNKGNFPGRFSGRQFSNSRSEMNVSTLELGDSALYLCASSLPGGASGELFFGEGSRLTVL.

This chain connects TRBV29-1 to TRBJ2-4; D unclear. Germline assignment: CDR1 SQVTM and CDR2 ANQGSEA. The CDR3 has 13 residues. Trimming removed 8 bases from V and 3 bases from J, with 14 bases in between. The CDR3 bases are TGCAGCTCTGTCCAGGCCGGCAAAAACATTCAGTACTTC. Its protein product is CSSVQAGKNIQYF.

The CDR3 here is CASSLSGQGYTF. The CDR3 DNA sequence: TGTGCCAGCAGCCTGTCCGGCCAAGGCTACACCTTC. This chain links TRBV11-3 with TRBJ1-2; the D is unclear. Trimming left V 5 bases short and J 8 bases short, with 12 bases between. Germline CDR1 and CDR2: SGHNT and YENEEA. CDR3 length: 12 residues.

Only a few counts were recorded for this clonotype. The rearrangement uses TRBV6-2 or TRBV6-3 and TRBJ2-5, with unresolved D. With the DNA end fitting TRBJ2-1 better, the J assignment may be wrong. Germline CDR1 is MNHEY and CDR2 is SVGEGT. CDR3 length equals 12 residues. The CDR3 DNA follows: TGTGCCAGCAGTTTATTGCAGGATGAGCAGTTCTTC. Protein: CASSLLQDEQFF.

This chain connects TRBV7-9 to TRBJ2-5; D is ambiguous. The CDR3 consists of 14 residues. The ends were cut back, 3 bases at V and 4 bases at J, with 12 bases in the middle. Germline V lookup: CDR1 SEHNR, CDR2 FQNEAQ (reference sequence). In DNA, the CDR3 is TGTGCCAGCAGCTTTGCCGTTAAGACAGAGACCCAGTACTTC. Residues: CASSFAVKTETQYF. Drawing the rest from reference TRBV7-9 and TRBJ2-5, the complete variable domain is DTGVSQNPRHKITKRGQNVTFRCDPISEHNRLYWYRQTLGQGPEFLTYFQNEAQLEKSRLLSDRFSAERPKGSFSTLEIQRTEQGDSAMYLCASSFAVKTETQYFGPGTRLLVL.

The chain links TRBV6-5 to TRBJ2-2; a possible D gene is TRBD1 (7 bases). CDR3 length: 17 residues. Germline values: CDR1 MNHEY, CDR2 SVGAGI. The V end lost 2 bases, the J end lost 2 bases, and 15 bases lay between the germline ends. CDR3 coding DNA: TGTGCCAGCAGTTACGAGGCGGGACAGATTAACACCGGGGAGCTGTTTTTT. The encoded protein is CASSYEAGQINTGELFF.

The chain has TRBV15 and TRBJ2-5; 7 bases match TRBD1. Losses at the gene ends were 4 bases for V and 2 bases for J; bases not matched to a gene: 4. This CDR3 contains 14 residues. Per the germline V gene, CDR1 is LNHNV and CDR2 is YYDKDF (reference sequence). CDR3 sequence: CATSKGQLQETQYF. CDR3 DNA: TGTGCCACCAGCAAGGGACAGTTGCAAGAGACCCAGTACTTC.

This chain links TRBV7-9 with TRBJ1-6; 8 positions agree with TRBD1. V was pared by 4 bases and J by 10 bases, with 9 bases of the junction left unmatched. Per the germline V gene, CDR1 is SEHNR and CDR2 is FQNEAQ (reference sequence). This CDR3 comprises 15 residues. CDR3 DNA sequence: TGTGCCAGCAGCTCGTGGACAGGGACGGGATCACCCCTCCACTTT. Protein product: CASSSWTGTGSPLHF.

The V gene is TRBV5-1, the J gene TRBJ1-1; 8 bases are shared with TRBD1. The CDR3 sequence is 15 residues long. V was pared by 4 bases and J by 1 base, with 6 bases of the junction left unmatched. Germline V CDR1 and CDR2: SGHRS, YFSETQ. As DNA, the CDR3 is TGCGCCAGCAGCACTAGGACAGGGTCGAACACTGAAGCTTTCTTT. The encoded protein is CASSTRTGSNTEAFF. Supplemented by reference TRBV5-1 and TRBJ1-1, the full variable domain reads KAGVTQTPRYLIKTRGQQVTLSCSPISGHRSVSWYQQTPGQGLQFLFEYFSETQRNKGNFPGRFSGRQFSNSRSEMNVSTLELGDSALYLCASSTRTGSNTEAFFGQGTRLTVV.

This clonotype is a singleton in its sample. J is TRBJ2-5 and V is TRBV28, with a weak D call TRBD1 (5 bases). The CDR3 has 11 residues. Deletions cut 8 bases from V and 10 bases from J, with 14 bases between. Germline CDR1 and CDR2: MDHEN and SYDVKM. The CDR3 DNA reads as TGTGCCAGCCGGTGGGGCTACGACCAGTACTTC. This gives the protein CASRWGYDQYF. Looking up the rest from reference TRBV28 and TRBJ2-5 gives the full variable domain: DVKVTQSSRYLVKRTGEKVFLECVQDMDHENMFWYRQDPGLGLRLIYFSYDVKMKEKGDIPEGYSVSREKKERFSLILESASTNQTSMYLCASRWGYDQYFGPGTRLLVL.

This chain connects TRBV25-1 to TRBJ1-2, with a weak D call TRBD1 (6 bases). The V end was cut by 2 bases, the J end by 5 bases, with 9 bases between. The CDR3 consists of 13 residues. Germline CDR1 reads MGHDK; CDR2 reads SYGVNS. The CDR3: CASSEPGEYGYTF. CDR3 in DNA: TGTGCCAGCAGTGAACCAGGGGAGTATGGCTACACCTTC.

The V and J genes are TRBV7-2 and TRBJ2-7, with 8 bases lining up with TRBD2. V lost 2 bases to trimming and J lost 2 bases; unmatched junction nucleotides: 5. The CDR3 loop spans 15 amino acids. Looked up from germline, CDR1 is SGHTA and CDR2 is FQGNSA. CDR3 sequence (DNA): TGTGCCAGCAGCTTAAACGGGGGGGCAACCTACGAGCAGTACTTC. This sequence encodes CASSLNGGATYEQYF.

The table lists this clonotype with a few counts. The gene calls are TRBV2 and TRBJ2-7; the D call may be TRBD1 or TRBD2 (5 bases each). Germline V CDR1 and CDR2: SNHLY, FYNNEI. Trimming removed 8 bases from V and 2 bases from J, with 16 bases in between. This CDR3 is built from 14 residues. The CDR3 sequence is CASEGPEKPYEQYF. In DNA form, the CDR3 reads TGTGCCAGCGAGGGACCCGAAAAGCCCTACGAGCAGTACTTC.

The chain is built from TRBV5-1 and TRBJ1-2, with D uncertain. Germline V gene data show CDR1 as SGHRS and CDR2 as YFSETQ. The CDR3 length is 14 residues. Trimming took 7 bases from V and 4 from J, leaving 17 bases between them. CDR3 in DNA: TGCGCCAGCTCCGAGACCTCGACGGGCTATGGCTACACCTTC. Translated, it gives CASSETSTGYGYTF.

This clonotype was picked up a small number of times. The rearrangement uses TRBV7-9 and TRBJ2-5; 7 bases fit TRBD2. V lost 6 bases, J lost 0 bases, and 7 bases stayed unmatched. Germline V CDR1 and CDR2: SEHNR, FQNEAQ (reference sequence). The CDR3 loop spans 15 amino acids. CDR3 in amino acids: CASSSREVYQETQYF. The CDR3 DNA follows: TGTGCCAGCAGTTCACGGGAGGTCTACCAAGAGACCCAGTACTTC.

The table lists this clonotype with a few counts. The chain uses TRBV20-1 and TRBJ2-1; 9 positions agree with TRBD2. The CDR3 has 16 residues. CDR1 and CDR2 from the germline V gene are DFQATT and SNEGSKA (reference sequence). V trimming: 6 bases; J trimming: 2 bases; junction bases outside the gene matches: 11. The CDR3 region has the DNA TGCAGTGCCCACTTCCTAGCGGGACCAGCCTACAATGAGCAGTTCTTC. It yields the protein CSAHFLAGPAYNEQFF.

CDR3 sequence reads: CASNLGPYTEAFF. The CDR3 nucleotides read TGTGCCAGCAACTTGGGCCCATACACTGAAGCTTTCTTT. The chain is built from TRBV28 and TRBJ1-1; no clear D gene. CDR3 length: 13 residues. Germline V CDR1 and CDR2: MDHEN, SYDVKM. V lost 7 bases and J 3 bases, leaving 12 bases between the germline ends.

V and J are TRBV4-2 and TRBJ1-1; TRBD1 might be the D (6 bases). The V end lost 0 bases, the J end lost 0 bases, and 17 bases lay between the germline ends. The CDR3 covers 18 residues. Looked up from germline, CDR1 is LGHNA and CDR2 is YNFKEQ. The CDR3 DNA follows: TGTGCCAGCAGCCAAGACGGGGCAGGGGTCGGGATGAACACTGAAGCTTTCTTT. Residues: CASSQDGAGVGMNTEAFF.

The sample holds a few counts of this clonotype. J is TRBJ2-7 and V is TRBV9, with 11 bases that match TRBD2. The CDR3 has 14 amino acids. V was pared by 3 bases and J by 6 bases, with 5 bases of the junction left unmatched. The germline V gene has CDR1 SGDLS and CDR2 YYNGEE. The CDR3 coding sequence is TGTGCCAGCAGCGGCGGGCTAGCGGGAGGCGAGCAGTACTTC. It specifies CASSGGLAGGEQYF.

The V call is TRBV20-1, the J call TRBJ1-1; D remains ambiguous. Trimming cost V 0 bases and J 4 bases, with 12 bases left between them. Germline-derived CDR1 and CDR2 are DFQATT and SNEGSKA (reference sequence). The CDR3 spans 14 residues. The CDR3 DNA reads TGCAGTGCTAGAGATGTGGCAGGCGGCACTGAAGCTTTCTTT. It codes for CSARDVAGGTEAFF.